The 14 T cell receptor beta chains below come from one sample, sequenced in a study of blood T cell repertoires in COVID-19. Some clones are missing from TCRdb's copy, which holds only in-frame ones; the method was immunoSEQ multiplex PCR. The sample lists about 74,000 clones, around 91% seen once, with around 0.96% in the top ten. The sequenced material came from peripheral blood. These receptors came from a woman between 45 and 60 years old in a cohort sampled during active COVID-19.

The rearrangement links TRBV3-1 (or the pseudogene TRBV3-2) to TRBJ2-5, with TRBD2 identical over 7 bases. Losses at the gene ends were 1 base for V and 2 bases for J; bases not matched to a gene: 4. This CDR3 contains 15 residues. Germline V CDR1 and CDR2: LGHDT, YNNKEL (reference sequence). CDR3 sequence (DNA): TGTGCCAGCAGCCAAGTTCGGACTAGACAAGAGACCCAGTACTTC. Its translation is CASSQVRTRQETQYF.

The genes are TRBV28 and TRBJ2-7; TRBD2 aligns across 7 bases. The CDR3 sequence is 15 residues long. Germline lookup yields CDR1 MDHEN and CDR2 SYDVKM. The trim removed 1 base at V and 3 bases at J, leaving 6 bases unmatched. This CDR3 is CASSLLGLGDYEQYF. In nucleotides, the CDR3 is TGTGCCAGCAGTTTATTAGGACTAGGGGACTACGAGCAGTACTTC.

The chain employs TRBV27 and TRBJ2-3, with 7 bases lining up with TRBD2. Germline-derived CDR1 and CDR2 are MNHEY and SMNVEV (reference sequence). CDR3 length equals 15 residues. Trimming cost V 4 bases and J 5 bases; bases outside gene matches: 9. CDR3 in DNA: TGTGCCAGCAGTTGGACGAGCGGGGTCGTAGATACGCAGTATTTT. This codes for CASSWTSGVVDTQYF.

The chain uses TRBV28 and TRBJ2-1; 8 nucleotides line up with TRBD1. Germline CDR1 and CDR2: MDHEN and SYDVKM. This CDR3 spans 17 amino acids. With V trimmed by 10 bases and J by 6 bases, 20 bases remained unmatched. CDR3 in amino acids: CATKAPAGTGMVNEQFF. The CDR3 coding sequence is TGTGCCACCAAGGCTCCCGCCGGGACAGGAATGGTCAATGAGCAGTTCTTC.

There are a few counts of this clone. The chain combines TRBV29-1 with TRBJ1-6, with D possibly being TRBD1 (5 bases). Per the germline V gene, CDR1 is SQVTM and CDR2 is ANQGSEA. The ends were cut back, 5 bases at V and 7 bases at J, with 18 bases in the middle. The CDR3 has 15 amino acids. The CDR3 sequence is CSVRQSPRGNSPLHF. DNA for the CDR3: TGCAGCGTTCGACAGTCCCCAAGAGGCAATTCACCCCTCCACTTT. Complete variable domain (other parts from reference TRBV29-1 and TRBJ1-6): SAVISQKPSRDICQRGTSLTIQCQVDSQVTMMFWYRQQPGQSLTLIATANQGSEATYESGFVIDKFPISRPNLTFSTLTVSNMSPEDSSIYLCSVRQSPRGNSPLHFGNGTRLTVT.

The chain combines TRBV4-1 with TRBJ2-5; the match to TRBD1 covers 8 bases. Germline V gene sequence: CDR1 MGHRA, CDR2 YSYEKL. V trimming: 3 bases; J trimming: 4 bases; junction bases outside the gene matches: 4. The CDR3 extends over 14 amino acids. The CDR3, as DNA: TGCGCCAGCAGCCAGACAGGGGCGGGAGAGACCCAGTACTTC. Translating gives CASSQTGAGETQYF.

The chain uses TRBV5-1 and TRBJ1-1, with D possibly TRBD1 on 6 matching bases. Germline CDR1 reads SGHRS; CDR2 reads YFSETQ. V was trimmed by 4 bases and J by 10 bases, leaving 20 bases between them. The CDR3 is made up of 14 amino acids. CDR3 sequence reads: CASSKTTGEVGAFF. Written as DNA, the CDR3 is TGCGCCAGCAGCAAAACGACAGGAGAGGTAGGAGCTTTCTTT.

The chain couples TRBV7-6 to TRBJ2-1, with TRBD2 identical over 7 bases. The CDR3 is 16 residues long. CDR1 is SGHVS, CDR2 FNYEAQ, per germline. V was pared by 1 base and J by 3 bases, with 6 bases of the junction left unmatched. The CDR3 protein is CASSLGGGVGYNEQFF. The CDR3 DNA is TGTGCCAGCAGCTTAGGCGGGGGAGTCGGCTACAATGAGCAGTTCTTC.

The rearrangement uses TRBV5-5 and TRBJ1-1; TRBD1 matches at 8 bases. From germline, CDR1 is SGHKS and CDR2 YYEKEE (reference sequence). The junction had 13 bases not matched to a gene; V was cut back by 4 bases and J by 5 bases. CDR3 length equals 16 residues. The CDR3 loop is CASSPDIGQGRTEAFF. CDR3 DNA: TGTGCCAGCAGCCCAGACATCGGACAGGGTCGGACTGAAGCTTTCTTT.

The chain carries TRBV29-1 and TRBJ1-5; D gene uncertain. The germline V gene has CDR1 SQVTM and CDR2 ANQGSEA. V dropped 0 bases and J dropped 7 bases, with 7 bases sitting between them. CDR3 length equals 12 residues. The DNA of the CDR3 is TGCAGCGTTGAAGAGGCGGGGCAGCCCCAGCATTTT. Its protein is CSVEEAGQPQHF.

There are a few counts of this clone. CDR3 loop: CSVEGTGDYEKLFF. The CDR3 region has the DNA TGCAGCGTTGAAGGAACAGGGGACTATGAAAAACTGTTTTTT. The V and J genes are TRBV29-1 and TRBJ1-4, with 7 bases fitting TRBD1. V shed 1 base, J shed 6 bases, and the junction held 5 bases outside the gene matches. The CDR3 sequence is 14 residues long. In germline, CDR1 is SQVTM, CDR2 ANQGSEA. Together with reference TRBV29-1 and TRBJ1-4, the CDR3 gives the full variable domain: SAVISQKPSRDICQRGTSLTIQCQVDSQVTMMFWYRQQPGQSLTLIATANQGSEATYESGFVIDKFPISRPNLTFSTLTVSNMSPEDSSIYLCSVEGTGDYEKLFFGSGTQLSVL.

The chain is built from TRBV27 and TRBJ2-5; 11 bases fit TRBD2. The length of the CDR3 is 15 residues. Per germline, CDR1 MNHEY and CDR2 SMNVEV (reference sequence). Losses at the gene ends were 3 bases for V and 3 bases for J; bases not matched to a gene: 3. The CDR3 loop reads CASSFLLAGEETQYF. CDR3 in DNA: TGTGCCAGCAGTTTTCTACTAGCGGGAGAAGAGACCCAGTACTTC.

The chain joins TRBV5-6 to TRBJ2-2, with TRBD2 matching 8 bases. Germline values: CDR1 SGHDT, CDR2 YYEEEE. The ends lost 0 bases at V and 7 bases at J; junction bases unmatched: 2. The length of the CDR3 is 14 residues. The CDR3 loop reads CASSLVAGGGELFF. CDR3 bases: TGTGCCAGCAGCTTGGTTGCGGGGGGCGGGGAGCTGTTTTTT.

The J gene is TRBJ2-1, the V gene TRBV7-8, with D perhaps TRBD2 (6 bases). The V gene's germline CDR1 is SGHVS and CDR2 FQNEAQ. The V gene lost 6 bases and the J gene lost 2 bases, with 14 bases spanning the gap. This CDR3 spans 15 amino acids. The CDR3 coding sequence is TGTGCCAGCAGACCTTCTAGCGACCCCTACAATGAGCAGTTCTTC. Translating it yields CASRPSSDPYNEQFF.